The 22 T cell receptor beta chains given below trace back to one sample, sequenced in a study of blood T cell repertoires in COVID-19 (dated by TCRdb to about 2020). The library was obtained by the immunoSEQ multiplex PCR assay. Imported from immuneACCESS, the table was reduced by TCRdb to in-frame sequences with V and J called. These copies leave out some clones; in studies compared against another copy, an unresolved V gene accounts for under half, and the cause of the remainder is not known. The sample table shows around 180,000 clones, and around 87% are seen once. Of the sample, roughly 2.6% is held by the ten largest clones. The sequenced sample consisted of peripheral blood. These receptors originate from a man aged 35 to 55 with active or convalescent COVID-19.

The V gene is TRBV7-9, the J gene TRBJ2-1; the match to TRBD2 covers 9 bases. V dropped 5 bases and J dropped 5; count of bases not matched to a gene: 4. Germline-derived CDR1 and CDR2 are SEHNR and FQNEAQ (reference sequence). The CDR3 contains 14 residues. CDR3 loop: CASSKGLANNEQFF. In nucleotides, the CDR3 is TGTGCCAGCAGCAAGGGACTAGCAAACAATGAGCAGTTCTTC.

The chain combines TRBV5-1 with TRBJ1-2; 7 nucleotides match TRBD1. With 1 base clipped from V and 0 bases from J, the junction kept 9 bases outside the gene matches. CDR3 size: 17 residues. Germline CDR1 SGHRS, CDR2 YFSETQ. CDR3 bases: TGCGCCAGCAGCTTGTCGGGGCCGGGACAGACTAACTATGGCTACACCTTC. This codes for CASSLSGPGQTNYGYTF.

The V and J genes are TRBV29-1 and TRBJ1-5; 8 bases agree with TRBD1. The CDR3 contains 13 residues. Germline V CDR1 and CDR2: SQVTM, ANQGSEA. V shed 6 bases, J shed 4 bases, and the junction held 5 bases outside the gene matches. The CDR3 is CSVQDRANQPQHF. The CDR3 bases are TGCAGCGTACAGGACAGGGCGAATCAGCCCCAGCATTTT.

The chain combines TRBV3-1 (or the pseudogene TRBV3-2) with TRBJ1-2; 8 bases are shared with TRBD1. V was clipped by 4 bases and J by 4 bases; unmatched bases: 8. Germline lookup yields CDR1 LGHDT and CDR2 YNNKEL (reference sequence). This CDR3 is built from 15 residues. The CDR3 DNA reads TGTGCCAGCAGCCGAATGACAGGGGAAGGCTATGGCTACACCTTC. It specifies CASSRMTGEGYGYTF.

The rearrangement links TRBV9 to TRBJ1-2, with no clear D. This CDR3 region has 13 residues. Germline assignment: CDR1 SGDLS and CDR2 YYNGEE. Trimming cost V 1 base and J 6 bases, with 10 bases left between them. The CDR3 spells CASSVSGQNGYTF. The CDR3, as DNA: TGTGCCAGCAGCGTAAGCGGCCAGAATGGCTACACCTTC.

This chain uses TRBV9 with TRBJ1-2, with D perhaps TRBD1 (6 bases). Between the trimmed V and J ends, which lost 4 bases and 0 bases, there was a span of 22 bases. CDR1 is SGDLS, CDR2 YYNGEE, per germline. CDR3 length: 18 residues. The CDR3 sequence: CASSFGPPRTASNYGYTF. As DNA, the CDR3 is TGTGCCAGCAGCTTTGGGCCCCCTCGGACAGCTTCTAACTATGGCTACACCTTC.

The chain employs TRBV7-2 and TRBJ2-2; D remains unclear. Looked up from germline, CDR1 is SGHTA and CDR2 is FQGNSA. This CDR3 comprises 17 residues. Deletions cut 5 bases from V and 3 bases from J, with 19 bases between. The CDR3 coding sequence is TGTGCCAGCAGCCCCTCGTTAGTACGGTCGGACACCGGGGAGCTGTTTTTT. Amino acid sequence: CASSPSLVRSDTGELFF.

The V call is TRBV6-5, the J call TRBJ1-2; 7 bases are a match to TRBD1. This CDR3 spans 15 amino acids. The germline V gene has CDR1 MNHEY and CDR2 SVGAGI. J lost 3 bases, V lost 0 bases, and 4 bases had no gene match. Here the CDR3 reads CASSYSNRGDYGYTF. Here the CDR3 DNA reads TGTGCCAGCAGTTACTCGAACAGGGGCGACTATGGCTACACCTTC.

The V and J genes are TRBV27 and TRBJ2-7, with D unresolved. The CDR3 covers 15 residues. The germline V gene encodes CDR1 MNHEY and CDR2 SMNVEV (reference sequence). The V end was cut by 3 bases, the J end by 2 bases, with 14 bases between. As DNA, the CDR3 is TGTGCCAGCAGTTTGACCGGAGCGAAGGCCTACGAGCAGTACTTC. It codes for CASSLTGAKAYEQYF.

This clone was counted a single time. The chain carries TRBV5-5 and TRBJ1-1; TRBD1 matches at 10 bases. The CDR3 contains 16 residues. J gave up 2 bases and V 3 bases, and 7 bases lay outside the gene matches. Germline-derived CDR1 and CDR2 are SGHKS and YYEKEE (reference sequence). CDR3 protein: CASSSGWTGGNTEAFF. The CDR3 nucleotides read TGTGCCAGCAGCTCCGGATGGACAGGGGGAAACACTGAAGCTTTCTTT.

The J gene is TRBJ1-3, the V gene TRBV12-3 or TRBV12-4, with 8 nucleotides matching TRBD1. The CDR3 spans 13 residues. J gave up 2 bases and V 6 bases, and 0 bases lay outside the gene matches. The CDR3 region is CASRTGAGNTIYF. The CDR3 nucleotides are TGTGCCAGCAGGACAGGGGCTGGAAACACCATATATTTT.

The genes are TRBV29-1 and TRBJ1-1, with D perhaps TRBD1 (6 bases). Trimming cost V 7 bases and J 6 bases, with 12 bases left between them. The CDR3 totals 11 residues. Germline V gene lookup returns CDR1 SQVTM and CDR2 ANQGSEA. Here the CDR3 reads CSGGGGPEAFF. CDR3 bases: TGCAGCGGCGGCGGGGGCCCTGAAGCTTTCTTT. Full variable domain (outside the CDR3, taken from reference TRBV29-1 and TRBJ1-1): SAVISQKPSRDICQRGTSLTIQCQVDSQVTMMFWYRQQPGQSLTLIATANQGSEATYESGFVIDKFPISRPNLTFSTLTVSNMSPEDSSIYLCSGGGGPEAFFGQGTRLTVV.

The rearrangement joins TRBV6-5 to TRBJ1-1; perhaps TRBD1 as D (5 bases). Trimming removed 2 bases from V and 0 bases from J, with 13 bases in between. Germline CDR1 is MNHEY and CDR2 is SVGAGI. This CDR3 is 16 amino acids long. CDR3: CASSYSQGRVNTEAFF. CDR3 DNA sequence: TGTGCCAGCAGTTACAGCCAGGGTAGGGTGAACACTGAAGCTTTCTTT.

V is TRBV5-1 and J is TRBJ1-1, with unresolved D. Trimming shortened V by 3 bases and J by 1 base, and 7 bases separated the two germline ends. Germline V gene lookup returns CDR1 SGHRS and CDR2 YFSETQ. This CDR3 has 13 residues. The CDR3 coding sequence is TGCGCCAGCAGCTCGTCAGGGAACACTGAAGCTTTCTTT. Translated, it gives CASSSSGNTEAFF.

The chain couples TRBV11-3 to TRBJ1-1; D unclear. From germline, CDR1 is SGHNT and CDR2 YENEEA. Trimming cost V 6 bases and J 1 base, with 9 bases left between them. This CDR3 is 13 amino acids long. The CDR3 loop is CASSSDWNTEAFF. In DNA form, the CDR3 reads TGTGCCAGCAGTTCGGACTGGAACACTGAAGCTTTCTTT.

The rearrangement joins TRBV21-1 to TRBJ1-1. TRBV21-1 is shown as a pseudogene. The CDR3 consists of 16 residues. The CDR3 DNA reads TGTGCCAGCAGCGTCCTAGCGGAGGGGATGAACACTGAAGCTTTCTTT. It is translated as CASSVLAEGMNTEAFF.

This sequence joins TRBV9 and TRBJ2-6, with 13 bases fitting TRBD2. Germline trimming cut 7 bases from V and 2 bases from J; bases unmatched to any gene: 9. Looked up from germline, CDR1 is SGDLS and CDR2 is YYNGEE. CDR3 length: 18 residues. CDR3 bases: TGTGCCAGCGGTCACAAACTAGCGGGGGGGCCTGGGGCCAACGTCCTGACTTTC. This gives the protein CASGHKLAGGPGANVLTF.

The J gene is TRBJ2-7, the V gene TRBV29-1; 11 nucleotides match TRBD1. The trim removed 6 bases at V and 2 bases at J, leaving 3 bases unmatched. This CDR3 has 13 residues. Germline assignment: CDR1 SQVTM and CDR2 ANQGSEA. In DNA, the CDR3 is TGCAGCGTGGAGGGACAGGGGGCCTACGAGCAGTACTTC. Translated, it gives CSVEGQGAYEQYF.

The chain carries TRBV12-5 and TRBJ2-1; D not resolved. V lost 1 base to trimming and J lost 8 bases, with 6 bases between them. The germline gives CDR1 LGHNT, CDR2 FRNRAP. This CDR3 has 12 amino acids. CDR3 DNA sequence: TGTGCTAGTGGTTTGGACCGGTATGAGCAGTTCTTC. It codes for CASGLDRYEQFF. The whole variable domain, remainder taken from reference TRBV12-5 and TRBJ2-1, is DARVTQTPRHKVTEMGQEVTMRCQPILGHNTVFWYRQTMMQGLELLAYFRNRAPLDDSGMPKDRFSAEMPDATLATLKIQPSEPRDSAVYFCASGLDRYEQFFGPGTRLTVL.

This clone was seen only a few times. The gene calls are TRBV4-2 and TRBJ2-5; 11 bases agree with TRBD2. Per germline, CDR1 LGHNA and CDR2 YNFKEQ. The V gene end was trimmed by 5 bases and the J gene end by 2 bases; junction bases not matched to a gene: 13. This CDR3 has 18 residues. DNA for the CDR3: TGTGCCAGCAGCTACCGGGTAGCGGGGGGGTTGGAACAAGAGACCCAGTACTTC. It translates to CASSYRVAGGLEQETQYF.

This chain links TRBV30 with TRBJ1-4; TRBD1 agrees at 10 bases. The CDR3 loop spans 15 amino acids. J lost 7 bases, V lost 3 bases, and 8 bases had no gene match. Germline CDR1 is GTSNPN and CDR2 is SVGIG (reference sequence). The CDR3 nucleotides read TGTGCCTGGAGATCCCGACAGGGGGCTGGTGAAAAACTGTTTTTT. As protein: CAWRSRQGAGEKLFF.

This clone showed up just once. The DNA of the CDR3 is TGCGCCAGCAGCCCCTCAGGGGATCAGCCCCAGCATTTT. It codes for CASSPSGDQPQHF. The gene calls are TRBV5-1 and TRBJ1-5, with D perhaps matching TRBD1 (6 bases). The V end lost 4 bases, the J end lost 5 bases, and 10 bases lay between the germline ends. The CDR3 consists of 13 residues. CDR1 is SGHRS, CDR2 YFSETQ, per germline.